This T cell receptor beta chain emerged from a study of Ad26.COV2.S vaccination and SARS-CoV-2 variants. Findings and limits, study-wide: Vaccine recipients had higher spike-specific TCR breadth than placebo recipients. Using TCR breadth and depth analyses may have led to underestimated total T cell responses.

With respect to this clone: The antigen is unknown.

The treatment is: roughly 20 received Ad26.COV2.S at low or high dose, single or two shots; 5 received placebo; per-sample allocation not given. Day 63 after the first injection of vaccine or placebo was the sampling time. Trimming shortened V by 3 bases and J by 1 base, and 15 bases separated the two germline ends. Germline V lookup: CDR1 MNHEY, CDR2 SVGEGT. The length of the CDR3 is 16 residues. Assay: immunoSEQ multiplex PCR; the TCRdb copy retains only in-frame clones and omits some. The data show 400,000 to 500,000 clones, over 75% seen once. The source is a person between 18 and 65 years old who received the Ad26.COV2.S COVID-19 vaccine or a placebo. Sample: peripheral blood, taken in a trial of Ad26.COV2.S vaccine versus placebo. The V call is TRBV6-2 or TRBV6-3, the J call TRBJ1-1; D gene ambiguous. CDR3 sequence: CASSYTRTPWNTEAFF. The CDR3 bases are TGTGCCAGCAGTTATACCCGGACCCCCTGGAACACTGAAGCTTTCTTT.